The present TCR beta chain was sequenced within a study of T cell changes during pregnancy in multiple sclerosis. The V segment lost 4 bases and the J segment 5 bases; nucleotides outside the gene matches: 6. The germline V gene encodes CDR1 SGHRS and CDR2 YFSETQ. The CDR3 runs to 15 residues. Using immunoSEQ multiplex PCR, the repertoire was profiled, and TCRdb retains in-frame clones only, with some absent. The profile shows about 46,000 clones, roughly 92% of them singletons. This specimen was CD4+ T cells from peripheral blood mononuclear cells, taken after pregnancy. The chain combines TRBV5-1 with TRBJ2-1, with 10 bases fitting TRBD2. This clonotype was sampled from a female donor with multiple sclerosis, enrolled in a pregnancy study. DNA for the CDR3: TGCGCCAGCAGCCCCCACAGCGGGAGGGACAATGAGCAGTTCTTC. It yields the protein CASSPHSGRDNEQFF.